This T cell receptor beta chain originates from a study of T cell responses to AZD1222 COVID-19 vaccine (dated by TCRdb to the early 2020s). With respect to the entire study: TCR sequencing covered over 230 trial participants: 200 to 220 given two doses of AZD1222 and 26 given two doses of MenACWY control vaccine. Trial participants were enrolled by age into 18-55, 56-69 and 70-plus year subgroups, with roughly 160, 29 and 62 TCR-sequenced participants respectively.

Trimming accounts for 5 bases at V and 1 base at J, while the number of junction bases matched to no gene is 7. The CDR3, from cysteine to phenylalanine, totals 15 residues. Only CDR3 DNA is held: 45 bases, read in frame from base 1. CDR1 and CDR2 are read off the germline V gene as MNHEY and SVGAGI. As concerns this clone: Its cognate antigen has yet to be identified. Base qualities are not provided; no much larger clone lies one nucleotide away.

Overall results and qualifications from the work: Because no day 14 peak-response samples were available, repertoires were characterized only after the peak T cell response. The 56-69-year group was small, and its depth increase did not reach significance, likely because of low power. The whole spike protein was spanned by vaccine-associated CD4 TCRs, and dominant responses were seen in regions 160-218 and 743-854. Participants were mostly white British, with more females than males. The authors suggested clonal diversity may have been underestimated. A significant rise in spike-specific TCR breadth and depth was observed after two AZD1222 doses relative to day 0 and relative to MenACWY recipients. Conclusions about previously exposed vaccinees were limited because only a handful of AZD1222 recipients were SARS-CoV-2 seropositive at baseline. Reportedly, almost half of the unique spike-specific TCRs recognized epitopes lying outside the regions that are mutated in the B.1.351 and B.1.1.7 variants.

According to the study, the label for this sample's time point signals: about 28 days (+/-7) after the second vaccine dose. AZD1222 recipients with second doses at about 4 weeks or about 12 weeks were pooled, because spike-specific TCR depth and breadth did not differ between schedules. Vaccinee samples were obtained from the UK trials COV001 and COV002, which included a single-blind randomized controlled phase 2/3 trial of AZD1222 (ChAdOx1 nCoV-19) in healthy adults. Trial participant PBMC samples were collected at day 0 and day 28 after the second dose for TCRbeta chain sequencing. The CDR3 regions of human TCRbeta chains were analyzed by immunosequencing. Concerning the study's data processing: Repertoire TCRs were checked for matches against a reference library of SARS-CoV-2-specific TCRs that had been generated using the MIRA antigen-specificity platform. Breadth meant the fraction of unique TCRs that were SARS-CoV-2-associated, whereas depth meant the fraction of total T cells that were SARS-CoV-2-associated. Using the MIRA data, each spike-specific TCR was mapped to the spike region that the TCR reacts to and placed in a CD4 or CD8 class. Log10-transformed breadth and depth values were compared by one-way ANOVA with Sidak's multiple comparisons tests. The table was pulled from immuneACCESS by TCRdb, which kept in-frame rearrangements only. Such tables lose some clones; where checked, under half of the loss comes from unresolved V genes, and the rest has no known cause. That table gives V, J and clone size, and the DNA gave D and trimming. The sample data list 60,000 to 80,000 clones, and roughly 80% of these were observed just once. Of the sample, around 45% is held by the ten largest clones.

This chain is built from TRBV6-5 and TRBJ2-5; a stretch of 7 junction bases matches TRBD1. This clonotype originated in an adult who received the AZD1222 COVID-19 vaccine. The sample here was peripheral blood, taken 28 days after the second AZD1222 dose. The DNA sequence is given as TGTGCCAGCAGTAAAAGACAGGGACGCCAAGAGACCCAGTACTTC. Its protein reads: CASSKRQGRQETQYF.